The next 17 T cell receptor beta chains were all read from a single sample in a study of blood T cell repertoires in COVID-19 (dated by TCRdb to 2018 to 2020). Library construction relied on the immunoSEQ multiplex PCR assay. TCRdb obtained this table from immuneACCESS and retained in-frame rearrangements with V and J assigned. These tables miss some clones; where compared with another copy, unresolved V genes account for less than half of the shortfall, and the remainder is unexplained. The sample includes about 200,000 clones, with 80% to 90% observed a single time. Of the sample, around 5% is held by the ten largest clones. Sequencing was carried out using peripheral blood. These receptors were collected from a woman older than 75 with acute or convalescent COVID-19.

This rearrangement joins TRBV5-4 to TRBJ1-2; D is possibly TRBD1 (6 bases). V was clipped by 3 bases and J by 2 bases, with 11 bases between them. CDR1 SGHNT and CDR2 YYREEE come from the germline V gene (reference sequence). The CDR3 sequence is 14 residues long. CDR3 bases: TGTGCCAGCAGCTCCCCGGGACAAAACTATGGCTACACCTTC. Translating gives CASSSPGQNYGYTF.

The chain carries TRBV5-5 and TRBJ2-7; unclear D gene. The CDR3 has 12 amino acids. Trimming stripped 5 bases from V and 0 bases from J, with 6 bases between. The germline gives CDR1 SGHKS, CDR2 YYEKEE (reference sequence). The chain's CDR3 is CASSLSSYEQYF. DNA of the CDR3: TGTGCCAGCAGTCTTAGCTCCTACGAGCAGTACTTC.

This chain uses TRBV4-1 with TRBJ2-3; 8 positions agree with TRBD1. Per the germline V gene, CDR1 is MGHRA and CDR2 is YSYEKL. V trimming: 0 bases; J trimming: 4 bases; junction bases outside the gene matches: 3. This CDR3 comprises 15 residues. CDR3 nucleotides: TGCGCCAGCAGCCAAGAAGGGACAGGTTCAGATACGCAGTATTTT. It specifies CASSQEGTGSDTQYF.

The chain joins TRBV27 to TRBJ1-6; a weak D match, TRBD1 (5 bases). The V end was cut by 5 bases, the J end by 9 bases, with 8 bases between. This CDR3 comprises 12 residues. Germline CDR1 and CDR2: MNHEY and SMNVEV (reference sequence). CDR3: CASSPGFSPLHF. The CDR3, as DNA: TGTGCCAGCAGTCCAGGGTTTTCACCCCTCCACTTT.

The chain uses TRBV7-2 and TRBJ2-7; possible D gene TRBD2, 6 bases. Trimming took 7 bases from V and 0 from J, leaving 16 bases between them. Germline V gives CDR1 SGHTA, CDR2 FQGNSA. The CDR3 sequence is 15 residues long. Here the CDR3 reads CASMPTSTVSYEQYF. Written as DNA, the CDR3 is TGTGCCAGCATGCCAACTAGCACTGTCTCCTACGAGCAGTACTTC. Full variable domain (missing parts from reference TRBV7-2 and TRBJ2-7): GAGVSQSPSNKVTEKGKDVELRCDPISGHTALYWYRQSLGQGLEFLIYFQGNSAPDKSGLPSDRFSAERTGGSVSTLTIQRTQQEDSAVYLCASMPTSTVSYEQYFGPGTRLTVT.

The chain uses TRBV5-6 and TRBJ1-2; D ambiguous. V was clipped by 2 bases and J by 4 bases, with 21 bases between them. The germline V gene encodes CDR1 SGHDT and CDR2 YYEEEE. The CDR3 totals 17 residues. CDR3 sequence (DNA): TGTGCCAGCAGCTTCCTGGGCACATCTCCTCGGCGCTATGGCTACACCTTC. Protein: CASSFLGTSPRRYGYTF.

This sequence joins TRBV5-1 and TRBJ2-2, with TRBD2 identical over 10 bases. The V segment lost 4 bases and the J segment 3 bases; nucleotides outside the gene matches: 6. Germline loops: CDR1 SGHRS, CDR2 YFSETQ. The CDR3 is made up of 16 amino acids. The CDR3 sequence is CASSLRTSGDTGELFF. CDR3 nucleotides: TGCGCCAGCAGCCTCCGGACTAGCGGAGACACCGGGGAGCTGTTTTTT.

In the case of this clone: Other DNA variants within this sample encode the same CDR3. V is TRBV3-1 (or the pseudogene TRBV3-2) and J is TRBJ2-7; 11 nucleotides align to TRBD2. Germline trimming cut 4 bases from V and 2 bases from J; bases unmatched to any gene: 4. CDR1 and CDR2 from the germline V gene are LGHDT and YNNKEL (reference sequence). The CDR3 is made up of 15 amino acids. CDR3 amino acids: CASSPRLAGPYEQYF. The DNA for the CDR3 is TGTGCCAGCAGCCCCAGACTAGCGGGGCCCTACGAGCAGTACTTC.

The rearrangement uses TRBV11-2 and TRBJ1-5; 10 bases align to TRBD1. This CDR3 region has 15 residues. V was pared by 1 base and J by 5 bases, with 2 bases of the junction left unmatched. The germline V gene encodes CDR1 SGHAT and CDR2 FQNNGV. CDR3 protein: CASSLGDRGDQPQHF. For the CDR3, the DNA is TGTGCCAGCAGCTTAGGGGACAGGGGTGATCAGCCCCAGCATTTT.

The chain has TRBV4-1 and TRBJ2-3; 7 positions agree with TRBD1. Germline assignment: CDR1 MGHRA and CDR2 YSYEKL. J lost 3 bases, V lost 4 bases, and 4 bases had no gene match. CDR3 size: 14 residues. The CDR3 is CASSLRQGTDTQYF. The CDR3, as DNA: TGCGCCAGCAGCCTTAGACAGGGAACAGATACGCAGTATTTT.

V gene TRBV20-1 combines with J gene TRBJ1-1, with D possibly matching TRBD1 (6 bases). Germline lookup yields CDR1 DFQATT and CDR2 SNEGSKA (reference sequence). V gave up 3 bases and J gave up 9 bases, with 17 bases separating them. This CDR3 has 13 residues. CDR3: CSASRARGGKAFF. Here the CDR3 DNA reads TGCAGTGCTAGTAGGGCGAGAGGGGGAAAAGCTTTCTTT.

V gene TRBV21-1 combines with J gene TRBJ1-2; TRBD1 is the table's D call, not checked against the DNA. TRBV21-1 constitutes a pseudogene. This CDR3 is 9 amino acids long. Written as DNA, the CDR3 is TGTGCCATGTCATATGGCTACACCTTC. This translates into CAMSYGYTF.

This clone was found once. The chain links TRBV18 to TRBJ1-4, with 7 bases identical to TRBD1. Germline V lookup: CDR1 KGHSH, CDR2 LQKENI. V lost 4 bases to trimming and J lost 7 bases; unmatched junction nucleotides: 6. The CDR3 consists of 14 residues. The CDR3 DNA reads as TGTGCCAGCTCACGACAGGGAAGTACTGAAAAACTGTTTTTT. Protein product: CASSRQGSTEKLFF.

This clone was detected only a few times. The genes are TRBV7-2 and TRBJ2-7; TRBD1 aligns across 12 bases. V shed 1 base and J 6 bases; nucleotides not matched to a gene: 7. CDR3 size: 16 residues. CDR1 is SGHTA and CDR2 is FQGNSA in the germline V gene. The CDR3 DNA follows: TGTGCCAGCAGCTTAGTCTGGGGACAGGGGGCGCGCGAGCAGTACTTC. This encodes CASSLVWGQGAREQYF.

This clone is a singleton in its sample. CDR3 sequence reads: CASRWTGGLNTEAFF. The CDR3, as DNA: TGTGCCAGCAGATGGACAGGGGGCCTGAACACTGAAGCTTTCTTT. This chain joins TRBV5-5 and TRBJ1-1; 11 bases agree with TRBD1. Trimming cost V 5 bases and J 0 bases; bases outside gene matches: 3. Germline CDR1 and CDR2: SGHKS and YYEKEE (reference sequence). This CDR3 is 15 amino acids long.

The gene calls are TRBV18 and TRBJ1-2; the D gene is possibly TRBD1 (5 bases). The V gene's germline CDR1 is KGHSH and CDR2 LQKENI. The V end lost 1 base, the J end lost 2 bases, and 11 bases lay between the germline ends. The CDR3 sequence is 15 residues long. The CDR3 loop is CASSPQGQANYGYTF. DNA of the CDR3: TGTGCCAGCTCACCACAGGGGCAGGCCAACTATGGCTACACCTTC.

This clone was detected only a few times. V and J are TRBV19 and TRBJ1-2; 7 bases are shared with TRBD1. The CDR3 has 12 amino acids. Unmatched junction bases numbered 5, after V lost 9 bases and J lost 4 bases. Germline CDR1 LNHDA, CDR2 SQIVND (reference sequence). The CDR3 DNA reads TGTGCCAGCCAAGCAGGGGGCTATGGCTACACCTTC. Its protein is CASQAGGYGYTF.